In this sample, the clone carrying this TCR beta chain turned up a few times. As yet, its antigen is unknown. CDR3 length: 15 amino acids. Trimming removed 8 bases from V and 7 bases from J; junction bases left unmatched: 12. Per the germline V gene, CDR1 is LNHDA and CDR2 is SQIVND (reference sequence). These data belong to a study of identical twins. Whole-study results and caveats: Invariant populations such as MAIT and iNKT cells could partly muddle zero-insertion analyses.

TCRdb redid the calling of the 5' RACE reads with MiXCR, one entry per CDR3 protein. The sample carries about 220,000 distinct CDR3 sequences, over 5.5% recorded once. Separately, the same data were catalogued under a study of T cells expressing NK-cell markers.

The chain combines TRBV19 with TRBJ2-1; 9 nucleotides line up with TRBD2. The TCR comes from a woman under 30 in good health. The source material was CD8+ T cells sorted from blood. CDR3 nucleotide sequence: TGTGCCAGTTCCTTTATAGCGGGAGTAGTGAATGAGCAGTTCTTC. Protein product: CASSFIAGVVNEQFF.